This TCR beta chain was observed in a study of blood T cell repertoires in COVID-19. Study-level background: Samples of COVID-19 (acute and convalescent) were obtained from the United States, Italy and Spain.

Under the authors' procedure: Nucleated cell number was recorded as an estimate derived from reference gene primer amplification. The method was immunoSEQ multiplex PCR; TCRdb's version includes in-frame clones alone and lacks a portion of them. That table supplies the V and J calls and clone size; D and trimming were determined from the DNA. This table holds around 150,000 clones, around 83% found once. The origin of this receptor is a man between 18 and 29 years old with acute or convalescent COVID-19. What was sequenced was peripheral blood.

This chain's CDR3 is CASGLWQGRSPLHF. The CDR3 region has the DNA TGTGCTAGTGGTTTGTGGCAGGGAAGGTCACCCCTCCACTTT. This sequence joins TRBV12-5 and TRBJ1-6; a weak D match, TRBD1 (5 bases). Germline CDR1 LGHNT, CDR2 FRNRAP. V was cut by 2 bases and J by 10 bases, with 12 bases left in between. This CDR3 is 14 amino acids long. The full variable domain, in which reference TRBV12-5 and TRBJ1-6 provide the parts outside the CDR3, is DARVTQTPRHKVTEMGQEVTMRCQPILGHNTVFWYRQTMMQGLELLAYFRNRAPLDDSGMPKDRFSAEMPDATLATLKIQPSEPRDSAVYFCASGLWQGRSPLHFGNGTRLTVT.